This paragraph covers one T cell receptor beta chain sequence. The antigen is unknown. The record originates from a study of cytotoxic CD8 clonotypes in ibrutinib-treated CLL. Overall study context: Overall, around 25 responses were partial and 2 complete; following median about 68 months, roughly 14 patients stayed remitted and around twelve progressed.

This CDR3 has 14 residues. Germline V lookup: CDR1 SGDLS, CDR2 YYNGEE. V lost 0 bases, J lost 6 bases, and 10 bases lay in between. The study's findings and limits: At baseline, clonality was higher than in age-matched healthy donors and correlated with CD8+ counts. At progression, clonality fell back toward baseline after rising at ibrutinib response.

Investigators sought sequencing depths of between 1 in 200,000 and 1 in 1 million T cells. Sequencing used immunoSEQ multiplex PCR; TCRdb keeps in-frame clones, though not all of them. The sample shows 30,000 or so clones, approximately 62% of them seen only once. The sequencing used PBMCs, collected before ibrutinib treatment. The V gene is TRBV9, the J gene TRBJ1-5; TRBD1 might be the D (5 bases). The TCR originated in a human donor with chronic lymphocytic leukemia. The CDR3 loop reads CASSVEGGTQPQHF. The CDR3 DNA sequence: TGTGCCAGCAGCGTAGAGGGAGGGACTCAGCCCCAGCATTTT.